A single sample gave rise to the 30 T cell receptor beta chains below, sequenced in a study of PD-1 blockade in classical Hodgkin lymphoma. Every one of the patients relapsed after autologous stem cell transplantation (brentuximab vedotin exposure was variable). Measured with immunoSEQ multiplex PCR; TCRdb has only the in-frame clones, and not every one. The sample shows over 10,000 clones, around nine tenths of them seen only once. This specimen was peripheral blood mononuclear cells (PBMCs), taken at baseline. The source of these receptors is a human donor with classical Hodgkin lymphoma.

The chain links TRBV7-9 to TRBJ2-5; TRBD2 is a possible D gene (6 bases). Germline V gene lookup returns CDR1 SEHNR and CDR2 FQNEAQ (reference sequence). This CDR3 contains 13 residues. V gave up 7 bases and J gave up 5 bases, with 14 bases separating them. The CDR3 nucleotides read TGTGCCAGCACCGTGGAGGGTAGGGAGACCCAGTACTTC. The encoded protein is CASTVEGRETQYF. The variable domain in full, with the rest retrieved from reference TRBV7-9 and TRBJ2-5, is DTGVSQNPRHKITKRGQNVTFRCDPISEHNRLYWYRQTLGQGPEFLTYFQNEAQLEKSRLLSDRFSAERPKGSFSTLEIQRTEQGDSAMYLCASTVEGRETQYFGPGTRLLVL.

This chain joins TRBV11-3 and TRBJ2-7; 12 nucleotides line up with TRBD1. This CDR3 comprises 17 residues. Germline-derived CDR1 and CDR2 are SGHNT and YENEEA. Trimming cost V 0 bases and J 9 bases; bases outside gene matches: 12. The CDR3 protein is CASSLDPGSGQGAAQYF. The DNA of the CDR3 is TGTGCCAGCAGCTTAGATCCGGGGTCGGGACAGGGGGCCGCGCAGTACTTC.

This clone showed up just a few times. The chain links TRBV5-1 to TRBJ1-1; possible D gene TRBD1, 5 bases. The CDR3 has 14 amino acids. Germline lookup yields CDR1 SGHRS and CDR2 YFSETQ. V lost 1 base and J 3 bases, leaving 10 bases between the germline ends. CDR3 sequence: CASSLKGLDTEAFF. The CDR3 DNA is TGCGCCAGCAGCTTGAAGGGACTCGACACTGAAGCTTTCTTT.

The rearrangement uses TRBV2 and TRBJ1-2; D not certain. The CDR3 contains 14 residues. Trimming took off 0 bases at V and 4 bases at J, with 9 bases between the two ends. Germline V gene data show CDR1 as SNHLY and CDR2 as FYNNEI. CDR3 nucleotide sequence: TGTGCCAGCAGTGAAGCTTACAGTCCCTATGGCTACACCTTC. As protein: CASSEAYSPYGYTF.

The chain employs TRBV4-1 and TRBJ1-4, with D uncertain. The length of the CDR3 is 17 residues. CDR1 is MGHRA and CDR2 is YSYEKL in the germline V gene. Trimming removed 7 bases from V and 7 bases from J, with 25 bases in between. The CDR3 region has the DNA TGCGCCAGCACCGGATTTTTTGGGGAAAGTCGGGCTGAAAAACTGTTTTTT. Translation: CASTGFFGESRAEKLFF.

This clone was recorded a few times. The chain combines TRBV19 with TRBJ2-1, with D perhaps TRBD2 (6 bases). There are 16 residues in the CDR3. Germline values: CDR1 LNHDA, CDR2 SQIVND (reference sequence). Trimming cost V 4 bases and J 5 bases, with 18 bases left between them. CDR3 bases: TGTGCCAGTAGTAACTTTCCTGAGGGACTCAACAATGAGCAGTTCTTC. It yields the protein CASSNFPEGLNNEQFF. The full variable domain, completed using reference TRBV19 and TRBJ2-1, is DGGITQSPKYLFRKEGQNVTLSCEQNLNHDAMYWYRQDPGQGLRLIYYSQIVNDFQKGDIAEGYSVSREKKESFPLTVTSAQKNPTAFYLCASSNFPEGLNNEQFFGPGTRLTVL.

The V call is TRBV11-1, the J call TRBJ2-3, with 8 bases fitting TRBD2. V was pared by 6 bases and J by 2 bases, with 10 bases of the junction left unmatched. The length of the CDR3 is 16 residues. CDR1 and CDR2 (germline): SGHAT, FQDESV (reference sequence). The CDR3 region has the DNA TGTGCCAGCAGACCCGGGGTAGCGGGACCCACAGATACGCAGTATTTT. Amino acids: CASRPGVAGPTDTQYF.

The chain couples TRBV25-1 to TRBJ1-1; D ambiguous. Trimming pared 4 bases from V and 11 bases from J, leaving 11 bases between. Germline CDR1 MGHDK, CDR2 SYGVNS. The CDR3 is 11 amino acids. CDR3 in DNA: TGTGCCAGCAGTGGGAGAGTAAAGGCTTTCTTT. Translated, it gives CASSGRVKAFF. Supplemented by reference TRBV25-1 and TRBJ1-1, the full variable domain reads EADIYQTPRYLVIGTGKKITLECSQTMGHDKMYWYQQDPGMELHLIHYSYGVNSTEKGDLSSESTVSRIRTEHFPLTLESARPSHTSQYLCASSGRVKAFFGQGTRLTVV.

In its sample, this clone was seen once. The chain recombines TRBV7-6 with TRBJ2-7; 13 bases agree with TRBD2. The CDR3 runs 17 residues. CDR1 SGHVS and CDR2 FNYEAQ come from the germline V gene. Trimming cost V 2 bases and J 3 bases; bases outside gene matches: 7. The CDR3 loop is CASSLTTGLAGNYEQYF. CDR3 bases: TGTGCCAGCAGCTTAACCACGGGACTAGCGGGAAACTACGAGCAGTACTTC.

The chain combines TRBV5-6 with TRBJ2-7; D remains ambiguous. This CDR3 is built from 14 residues. With 3 bases removed from V and 6 bases from J, the gap between germline ends came to 16 bases. Germline lookup yields CDR1 SGHDT and CDR2 YYEEEE. Written as DNA, the CDR3 is TGTGCCAGCAGCTGGGCCTCTATGTTAAGCGAGCAGTACTTC. Translated: CASSWASMLSEQYF.

The chain recombines TRBV7-3 with TRBJ2-1, with 11 bases fitting TRBD2. V shed 5 bases and J 3 bases; nucleotides not matched to a gene: 0. Germline CDR1 is SGHTA and CDR2 is FQGTGA. This CDR3 region has 14 residues. CDR3 sequence reads: CASSLAGGYNEQFF. In DNA form, the CDR3 reads TGTGCCAGCAGCCTAGCGGGAGGCTACAATGAGCAGTTCTTC.

The chain uses TRBV30 and TRBJ2-5; 7 bases are a match to TRBD1. The CDR3 runs 13 residues. Losses at the gene ends were 0 bases for V and 7 bases for J; bases not matched to a gene: 5. Germline CDR1 is GTSNPN and CDR2 is SVGIG (reference sequence). The CDR3 DNA sequence: TGTGCCTGGAGTGTAGGACAGGCGGGGACCCAGTACTTC. Translation: CAWSVGQAGTQYF.

CDR3 sequence (DNA): TGCGCCAGCAGCTTGGAACTGGCGAACTCTGGGGCCAACGTCCTGACTTTC. Its protein product is CASSLELANSGANVLTF. The chain uses TRBV5-1 and TRBJ2-6; D ambiguous. CDR3 size: 17 residues. Per the germline V gene, CDR1 is SGHRS and CDR2 is YFSETQ. V lost 0 bases, J lost 0 bases, and 10 bases lay in between.

V and J are TRBV5-5 and TRBJ2-5; either TRBD1 or TRBD2 may fit D (5 bases each). V lost 4 bases and J lost 5, with 15 bases in between. CDR3 length equals 14 residues. The germline V gene encodes CDR1 SGHKS and CDR2 YYEKEE (reference sequence). The CDR3 protein is CASSTGRPLETQYF. CDR3 bases: TGTGCCAGCAGCACGGGACGGCCGTTGGAGACCCAGTACTTC.

This clone was detected only once. The chain combines TRBV4-1 with TRBJ2-3, with 8 bases that match TRBD2. The CDR3 sequence is 19 residues long. The trim removed 10 bases at V and 2 bases at J, leaving 23 bases unmatched. CDR1 is MGHRA and CDR2 is YSYEKL in the germline V gene. The CDR3: CAIPFRSSAGDISTDTQYF. In DNA form, the CDR3 reads TGCGCCATCCCCTTCAGAAGTTCAGCGGGAGACATATCCACAGATACGCAGTATTTT.

V is TRBV6-9 and J is TRBJ2-2, with D tentatively TRBD1 (6 bases). The V gene's germline CDR1 is MNHGY and CDR2 SVAAGI. CDR3 length: 15 residues. The V gene lost 6 bases and the J gene lost 2 bases, with 13 bases spanning the gap. The CDR3 loop reads CASRLGGYNTGELFF. DNA of the CDR3: TGTGCCAGCAGGCTTGGGGGCTACAACACCGGGGAGCTGTTTTTT.

The V call is TRBV2, the J call TRBJ1-4; 9 nucleotides match TRBD1. The length of the CDR3 is 13 residues. Looked up from germline, CDR1 is SNHLY and CDR2 is FYNNEI. J was trimmed by 8 bases and V by 6 bases; bases with no gene match: 4. CDR3 amino acids: CASRRTGEEKLFF. The CDR3 nucleotides read TGTGCCAGCAGGCGGACAGGGGAGGAAAAACTGTTTTTT.

This chain links TRBV5-4 with TRBJ2-3; 10 bases fit TRBD2. Germline assignment: CDR1 SGHNT and CDR2 YYREEE (reference sequence). The V gene end was trimmed by 3 bases and the J gene end by 5 bases; junction bases not matched to a gene: 9. The CDR3 has 16 amino acids. The DNA for the CDR3 is TGTGCCAGCAGCTCGGGCCCTAGCGGGGGATTAGATACGCAGTATTTT. This codes for CASSSGPSGGLDTQYF.

The chain couples TRBV7-3 to TRBJ2-3; D is possibly TRBD1 (5 bases). CDR1 and CDR2 from the germline V gene are SGHTA and FQGTGA. Trimming pared 1 base from V and 5 bases from J, leaving 7 bases between. This CDR3 has 13 amino acids. CDR3 protein: CASSLKGKDTQYF. CDR3 nucleotides: TGTGCCAGCAGCTTAAAGGGGAAAGATACGCAGTATTTT.

This sequence joins TRBV11-2 and TRBJ2-1; D unresolved. The ends were cut back, 0 bases at V and 4 bases at J, with 16 bases in the middle. This CDR3 is 17 amino acids long. Germline V lookup: CDR1 SGHAT, CDR2 FQNNGV. CDR3 amino acids: CASSLDLPVKMYNEQFF. CDR3 coding DNA: TGTGCCAGCAGCTTAGATCTTCCAGTGAAAATGTACAATGAGCAGTTCTTC.

This CDR3 reads CASKSVSGPSYEQYF. The CDR3 bases are TGTGCCAGCAAATCGGTATCTGGGCCCTCCTACGAGCAGTACTTC. The chain links TRBV27 to TRBJ2-7; no clear D. Trimming took 7 bases from V and 0 from J, leaving 16 bases between them. Germline assignment: CDR1 MNHEY and CDR2 SMNVEV (reference sequence). There are 15 residues in the CDR3.

The chain employs TRBV30 and TRBJ2-7; 9 nucleotides agree with TRBD2. Germline CDR1 is GTSNPN and CDR2 is SVGIG (reference sequence). The trim removed 5 bases at V and 3 bases at J, leaving 2 bases unmatched. The CDR3 has 12 residues. In DNA form, the CDR3 reads TGTGCCTGGGATAGCGGGGGCTACGAGCAGTACTTC. It yields the protein CAWDSGGYEQYF.

This clone was seen a single time. This chain uses TRBV14 with TRBJ2-7, with D uncertain. Germline CDR1 and CDR2: SGHDN and FVKESK. Trimming stripped 1 base from V and 7 bases from J, with 14 bases between. The CDR3 sequence is 14 residues long. CDR3 protein: CASSQVFPLEEQYF. CDR3 DNA sequence: TGTGCCAGCAGCCAAGTTTTCCCTCTGGAGGAGCAGTACTTC.

This clone was counted a few times. The V and J genes are TRBV18 and TRBJ2-7; D perhaps matches TRBD2 (5 bases). Germline V lookup: CDR1 KGHSH, CDR2 LQKENI. V shed 0 bases and J shed 7 bases, with 13 bases lying between them. CDR3 length equals 14 residues. CDR3 bases: TGTGCCAGCTCACCACCGACTACCCTGGGGGAGCAGTACTTC. Protein: CASSPPTTLGEQYF.

The table lists this clone with a count of one. The chain recombines TRBV7-3 with TRBJ2-2, with D maybe TRBD2 (6 bases). CDR3 length: 12 residues. With 5 bases removed from V and 7 bases from J, the gap between germline ends came to 8 bases. The V gene's germline CDR1 is SGHTA and CDR2 FQGTGA. The CDR3 is CASSPGVGELFF. The DNA for the CDR3 is TGTGCCAGCAGCCCGGGAGTCGGGGAGCTGTTTTTT.

V usage is TRBV27 and J usage is TRBJ1-5; D might be TRBD1 (6 bases). CDR3 size: 15 residues. The V and J ends lost 5 bases and 5 bases respectively, with 16 bases between them. CDR1 MNHEY and CDR2 SMNVEV come from the germline V gene (reference sequence). CDR3 sequence: CASSKDNRDDQPQHF. The CDR3 nucleotides read TGTGCCAGCAGTAAAGACAACAGGGATGATCAGCCCCAGCATTTT.

The J gene is TRBJ2-7, the V gene TRBV5-8; 7 bases match TRBD2. Germline V CDR1 and CDR2: SGHTS, YDEGEE. The J segment lost 3 bases and the V segment lost 0 bases, leaving 12 bases of the junction unmatched. The CDR3 length is 17 residues. The CDR3 sequence: CASSLDIWQGGRYEQYF. Here the CDR3 DNA reads TGTGCCAGCAGCTTGGACATCTGGCAGGGAGGGCGCTACGAGCAGTACTTC.

The chain carries TRBV7-2 and TRBJ2-5; 8 positions match TRBD2. This CDR3 has 13 residues. Germline V gene sequence: CDR1 SGHTA, CDR2 FQGNSA. V trimming: 4 bases; J trimming: 5 bases; junction bases outside the gene matches: 3. The CDR3 here is CASSSGGMETQYF. For the CDR3, the DNA is TGTGCCAGCAGCTCGGGAGGGATGGAGACCCAGTACTTC.

J is TRBJ1-1 and V is TRBV28, with TRBD1 matching over 7 bases. The CDR3 has 15 amino acids. After removal of 5 bases from V and 1 base from J, the junction contained 7 bases not matched to a gene. Looked up from germline, CDR1 is MDHEN and CDR2 is SYDVKM. As DNA, the CDR3 is TGTGCCAGCAGTCTCTCCTGGACAGGGAACACTGAAGCTTTCTTT. Protein: CASSLSWTGNTEAFF.

This chain links TRBV6-1 with TRBJ1-4, with D unclear. CDR3 size: 16 residues. V lost 2 bases to trimming and J lost 8 bases, with 18 bases between them. Germline CDR1 and CDR2: MNHNS and SASEGT. CDR3 loop: CASSEKIHLDGEKLFF. The CDR3 DNA follows: TGTGCCAGCAGTGAAAAGATTCACCTAGACGGGGAAAAACTGTTTTTT.